This TCR beta chain stems from a study of cytomegalovirus exposure and HLA in healthy donors. About the research overall: Membership in the Caucasian-associated ancestry cluster was found for around four fifths of about 430 genotyped donors.

Germline V gives CDR1 SGHDN, CDR2 FVKESK. There are 15 residues in the CDR3. V trimming: 6 bases; J trimming: 4 bases; junction bases outside the gene matches: 11. This clone came up a few times. Primers for the PCR totalled 60 Vbeta and 13 Jbeta. Assay: immunoSEQ multiplex PCR; the TCRdb copy retains only in-frame clones and omits some. The data contain about 150,000 clones, roughly 80% of them singletons. The genes are TRBV14 and TRBJ1-1, with 7 bases fitting TRBD1. This receptor was identified in a man aged 30 to 39 in good health and CMV-seropositive. The specimen sequenced was PBMCs. The CDR3 DNA is TGTGCCAGCAGTCCCGGGACAGCTTTGCTCACTGAAGCTTTCTTT. Amino acid sequence: CASSPGTALLTEAFF.